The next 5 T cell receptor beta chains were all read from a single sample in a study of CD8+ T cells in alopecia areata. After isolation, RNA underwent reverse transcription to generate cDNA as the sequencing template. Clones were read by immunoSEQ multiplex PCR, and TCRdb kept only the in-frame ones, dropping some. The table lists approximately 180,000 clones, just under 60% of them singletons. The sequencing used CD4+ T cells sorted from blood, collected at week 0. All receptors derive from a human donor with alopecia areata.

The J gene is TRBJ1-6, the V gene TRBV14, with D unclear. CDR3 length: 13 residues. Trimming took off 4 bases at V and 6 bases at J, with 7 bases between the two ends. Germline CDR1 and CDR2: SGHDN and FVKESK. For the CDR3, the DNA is TGTGCCAGCAGCCCACGACTTAATTCACCCCTCCACTTT. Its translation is CASSPRLNSPLHF.

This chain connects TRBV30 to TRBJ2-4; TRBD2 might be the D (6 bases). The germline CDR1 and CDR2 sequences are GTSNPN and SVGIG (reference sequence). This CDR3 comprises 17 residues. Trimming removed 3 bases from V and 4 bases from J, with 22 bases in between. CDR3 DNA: TGTGCCTGGAGCCGGGGGATCACCGACGGGCAAAAAAACATTCAGTACTTC. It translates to CAWSRGITDGQKNIQYF.

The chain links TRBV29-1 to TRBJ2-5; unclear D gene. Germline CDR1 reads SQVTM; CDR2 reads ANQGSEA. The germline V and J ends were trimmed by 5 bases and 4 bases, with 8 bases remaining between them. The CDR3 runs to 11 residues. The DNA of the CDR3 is TGCAGCGTTAAAAGGGCAGAGACCCAGTACTTC. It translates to CSVKRAETQYF.

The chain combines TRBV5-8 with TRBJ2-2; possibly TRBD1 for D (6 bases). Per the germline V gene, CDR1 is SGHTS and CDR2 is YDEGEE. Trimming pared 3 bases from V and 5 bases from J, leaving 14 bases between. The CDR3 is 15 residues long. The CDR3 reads CASSSNRDFTGELFF. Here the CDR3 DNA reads TGTGCCAGCAGCTCCAACAGGGATTTTACCGGGGAGCTGTTTTTT.

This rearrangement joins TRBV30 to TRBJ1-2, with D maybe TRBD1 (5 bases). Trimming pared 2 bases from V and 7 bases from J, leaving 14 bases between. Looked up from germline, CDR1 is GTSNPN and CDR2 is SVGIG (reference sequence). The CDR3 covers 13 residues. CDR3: CAWSPFVDSGYTF. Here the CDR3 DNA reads TGTGCCTGGAGTCCGTTCGTCGACAGTGGCTACACCTTC.